This T cell receptor (beta chain) was recovered during a study of blood T cell repertoires in COVID-19 (dated by TCRdb to 2018 to 2021). The study in broad terms: Collaborator samples came from the United States, Italy and Spain and covered acute and convalescent phases of COVID-19. The sample metadata nearly always contained a de-identified subject ID, COVID-19 status, age in years and sex. The samples were drawn from the first 160 participants of the ongoing ImmuneRACE study and from 950 to 1,500 subjects provided by 6 global collaborators. Subjects who had been exposed to COVID-19, were actively infected with it, or had recovered from it provided the deeply sampled blood TCRbeta repertoires that made up the dataset. The repertoires were made available in a free public database intended to serve as a resource for research on the immune response to SARS-CoV-2. The material from the prospective study consisted of cDNA or gDNA derived from T cells, B-cell-depleted T cells, or PBMCs. Where available, HLA class I and class II types were taken from metadata supplied by the sample provider and were not determined by assay-based typing. Overall study results and their limits: Clinical and demographic metadata were provided uncurated, with the amount varying by source and participant.

In the germline V gene (reference sequence), CDR1 corresponds to SEHNR and CDR2 to FQNEAQ. Trimming takes 1 base from V and 3 bases from J, and the germline ends sit 9 bases apart. The CDR3 has 14 amino acids, counting the end cysteine and phenylalanine. Only the CDR3 part of the read is kept: 42 bases, read in frame from the first base. TCRbeta CDR3 regions were amplified from genomic DNA using the immunoSEQ Assay, a bias-controlled multiplex PCR. For the original study's pipeline: The number of nucleated cells in each sample was estimated from the amplification of reference gene primers within the assay. Sequence reads were collapsed and filtered to measure the absolute abundance of every unique TCRbeta CDR3 rearrangement. Productive Simpson clonality was computed per sample as the square root of Simpson's diversity index over productive rearrangements. TCRdb re-hosts the immuneACCESS table, in-frame sequences only. Its copies lack some clones; in the studies checked, an unresolved V gene accounts for under half of them, and the cause for the rest is not known. Clonal size and the V and J genes are those of that table, whereas D and trimming came from the DNA. Across this sample there are approximately 240,000 clones, with roughly nine tenths seen only once. The biggest ten clones account for just under 6.5% of the sample.

This clone was counted a single time. Its recognized antigen is unknown. Base quality data are lacking; no much larger clone is found one base away. In the prospective study, participants were about 18 to 100 years old, resided in approximately 25 geographic areas of the United States, and were enrolled through a virtual design. In the prospective study, participants were assigned to cohorts based on the clinical history participants reported in a screening survey and a study questionnaire. Mobile phlebotomists in the prospective study collected whole blood, serum and a nasopharyngeal or oropharyngeal swab from every participant. Additional blood draws and questionnaires over an approximately two-month period could optionally be provided by prospective study participants. Blood samples from the prospective study were shipped frozen or at room temperature prior to DNA extraction.

The chain links TRBV7-9 with TRBJ1-2; no D segment can be confidently identified. What was sequenced was PBMCs or T cells enriched from blood (not recorded which). The clonotype originates from a woman aged 30 to 39 with acute COVID-19. The sequenced DNA: TGTGCCAGCAGCTTAGGGGCCGAACACTATGGCTACACCTTC. Its protein reads: CASSLGAEHYGYTF. Extended through the reference TRBV7-9 and TRBJ1-2 proteins, this CDR3 yields the full variable domain: DTGVSQNPRHKITKRGQNVTFRCDPISEHNRLYWYRQTLGQGPEFLTYFQNEAQLEKSRLLSDRFSAERPKGSFSTLEIQRTEQGDSAMYLCASSLGAEHYGYTFGSGTRLTVV.